These 14 T cell receptor beta chains were all obtained from the same sample, sequenced in a study of blood T cell repertoires in COVID-19. Measured with immunoSEQ multiplex PCR; TCRdb has only the in-frame clones, and not every one. The sample lists under 200,000 clones, 82% occurring once. Sequenced sample: PBMCs or T cells enriched from blood (not recorded which). These receptors were collected from a man between 60 and 70 years old who had recovered from COVID-19.

This clone was counted a few times. This chain connects TRBV19 to TRBJ1-1; 7 nucleotides line up with TRBD1. The CDR3 is made up of 15 amino acids. CDR1 is LNHDA, CDR2 SQIVND, per germline (reference sequence). The V and J ends lost 9 bases and 3 bases, in that order; junction bases with no gene match: 13. Here the CDR3 reads CASAGATGAHTEAFF. As DNA, the CDR3 is TGTGCCAGCGCTGGGGCTACAGGGGCCCACACTGAAGCTTTCTTT.

The sample holds a few counts of this clone. The chain joins TRBV5-5 to TRBJ2-1; a weak D match, TRBD1 (5 bases). The CDR3 spans 16 residues. CDR1 is SGHKS, CDR2 YYEKEE, per germline (reference sequence). V shed 0 bases and J shed 3 bases, with 13 bases lying between them. In nucleotides, the CDR3 is TGTGCCAGCAGCTTGGAGCAGGGAAGTCGCTACAATGAGCAGTTCTTC. Its protein product is CASSLEQGSRYNEQFF.

This clone was recorded a few times. The chain links TRBV21-1 to TRBJ2-3; the table gives TRBD2 as D, unverified against the DNA. TRBV21-1 is a pseudogene. This CDR3 has 16 amino acids. The CDR3, as DNA: TGTGCCAGCAGCAAAGAGGCGGGAGGGCCATCAGATACGCAGTATTTT. Residues: CASSKEAGGPSDTQYF.

The table lists this clone with a few counts. The chain is built from TRBV3-1 (or the pseudogene TRBV3-2) and TRBJ2-2, with a possible D match to TRBD1 (5 bases). Germline V gene lookup returns CDR1 LGHDT and CDR2 YNNKEL (reference sequence). This CDR3 is built from 14 residues. V gave up 3 bases and J gave up 6 bases, with 11 bases separating them. For the CDR3, the DNA is TGTGCCAGCAGCCAGGTTCAAGGGGCCGGGGAGCTGTTTTTT. This codes for CASSQVQGAGELFF.

This chain joins TRBV2 and TRBJ1-6; a possible D gene is TRBD1 (5 bases). With 4 bases removed from V and 5 bases from J, the gap between germline ends came to 12 bases. The CDR3 runs to 15 residues. Germline V gene data show CDR1 as SNHLY and CDR2 as FYNNEI. The CDR3 reads CASSVGRVDNSPLHF. In nucleotides, the CDR3 is TGTGCCAGCAGTGTCGGCAGGGTGGATAATTCACCCCTCCACTTT.

V gene TRBV5-1 combines with J gene TRBJ2-5; 12 bases agree with TRBD2. V shed 1 base and J 0 bases; nucleotides not matched to a gene: 4. The CDR3 has 17 residues. The germline V gene has CDR1 SGHRS and CDR2 YFSETQ. The CDR3 coding sequence is TGCGCCAGCAGCTTGCTCACTAGCGGGAGGTACCAAGAGACCCAGTACTTC. It codes for CASSLLTSGRYQETQYF.

The CDR3 here is CASRDRDSPNTEAFF. CDR3 DNA sequence: TGTGCCAGCAGAGACCGGGACAGCCCGAACACTGAAGCTTTCTTT. The V call is TRBV6-6, the J call TRBJ1-1, with 7 nucleotides matching TRBD1. Germline V lookup: CDR1 MNHNY, CDR2 SVGAGI (reference sequence). This CDR3 has 15 residues. V shed 6 bases, J shed 1 base, and the junction held 8 bases outside the gene matches.

V usage is TRBV7-3 and J usage is TRBJ1-2, with no clear D. Germline V gene data show CDR1 as SGHTA and CDR2 as FQGTGA. The CDR3 has 16 residues. Trimming removed 8 bases at V and 1 base at J, with 20 bases between. The CDR3 DNA sequence: TGTGCCAGCTCCCGCCCGAGGGCAGATCTTAACTATGGCTACACCTTC. As protein: CASSRPRADLNYGYTF. Filled out from reference TRBV7-3 and TRBJ1-2, the complete variable domain reads GAGVSQTPSNKVTEKGKYVELRCDPISGHTALYWYRQSLGQGPEFLIYFQGTGAADDSGLPNDRFFAVRPEGSVSTLKIQRTERGDSAVYLCASSRPRADLNYGYTFGSGTRLTVV.

This clone was picked up a small number of times. The chain uses TRBV6-1 and TRBJ1-3; D is unclear. The V and J ends lost 2 bases and 1 base respectively, with 9 bases between them. The CDR3 spans 15 residues. Germline values: CDR1 MNHNS, CDR2 SASEGT. In nucleotides, the CDR3 is TGTGCCAGCAGTGAAAGTCAGGTTTCTGGAAACACCATATATTTT. Translating it yields CASSESQVSGNTIYF.

The chain recombines TRBV7-8 with TRBJ2-3, with D perhaps TRBD2 (6 bases). The CDR3 runs 13 residues. Germline V gene sequence: CDR1 SGHVS, CDR2 FQNEAQ. V gave up 10 bases and J gave up 4 bases, with 15 bases separating them. CDR3 DNA sequence: TGTGCCACCTCCGGAGGGGTGCCAGATACGCAGTATTTT. Amino acids: CATSGGVPDTQYF.

The chain couples TRBV5-5 to TRBJ1-1; 7 bases map to TRBD1. The CDR3 spans 14 residues. Trimming took 2 bases from V and 1 from J; bases not matched to a gene: 2. The germline gives CDR1 SGHKS, CDR2 YYEKEE (reference sequence). CDR3 in amino acids: CASSFDRANTEAFF. As DNA, the CDR3 is TGTGCCAGCAGCTTCGACAGGGCGAACACTGAAGCTTTCTTT.

This chain joins TRBV24-1 and TRBJ2-3; 8 nucleotides line up with TRBD2. CDR3 size: 17 residues. J was trimmed by 3 bases and V by 4 bases; bases with no gene match: 11. Germline V lookup: CDR1 KGHDR, CDR2 SFDVKD. The CDR3 DNA is TGTGCCACCAGTGACAGGACTAGCCCCACCGGGACAGATACGCAGTATTTT. It is translated as CATSDRTSPTGTDTQYF.

V is TRBV9 and J is TRBJ1-1; D is uncertain. The CDR3 sequence is 13 residues long. The germline V gene encodes CDR1 SGDLS and CDR2 YYNGEE. Trimming took off 4 bases at V and 5 bases at J, with 12 bases between the two ends. CDR3 sequence reads: CASSLAAGTEAFF. CDR3 nucleotides: TGTGCCAGCAGCCTAGCCGCGGGGACTGAAGCTTTCTTT.

The gene calls are TRBV29-1 and TRBJ1-2, with 7 positions matching TRBD1. CDR1 is SQVTM and CDR2 is ANQGSEA in the germline V gene. This CDR3 is built from 13 residues. The trim removed 5 bases at V and 4 bases at J, leaving 7 bases unmatched. This CDR3 is CSVNDWDSYGYTF. The CDR3 nucleotides read TGCAGCGTTAACGATTGGGACAGCTATGGCTACACCTTC.